The sequence of this T cell receptor beta chain was determined in a study of T cells in Graves' hyperthyroidism and ophthalmopathy (dated by TCRdb to between 2019 and 2020). With regard to the full study: Peripheral blood samples were taken at the time of initial diagnosis, prior to any treatment. To identify distinguishing TCR V-J signatures, a discovery cohort of 90 to 100 patients was used, comprising 40 to 45 with Graves' ophthalmopathy and under 60 with stable Graves' hyperthyroidism. Whether ophthalmopathy could be predicted prospectively was tested in an independent validation cohort made up of 18 to 20 hyperthyroidism patients plus 17 patients who later progressed to ophthalmopathy. The 100 discovery patients were randomly split 7:3 into training and test sets. The study also compared thyroid tissue and blood T-cell repertoires from several Graves' hyperthyroidism patients. Following sampling, methimazole starting at 30 mg daily was given to hyperthyroidism patients, and high-dose intravenous methylprednisolone was given to ophthalmopathy patients. The paper describes TCR Vbeta CDR3 sequencing of roughly 130 peripheral blood samples, made up of about 40 ophthalmopathy patients, approximately 76 hyperthyroidism patients and roughly 17 progressor patients. On the study overall, not on this receptor specifically: Sample size was not statistically predetermined, and investigators were not blinded to group allocation. Most expanded thyroid clonotypes (frequency above 0.001) were also found in blood, which suggests that blood repertoires may mirror thyroid immune responses. A model built on a 13 V-J signature distinguished ophthalmopathy from stable hyperthyroidism, reaching 87.88% sensitivity and around 81% specificity in cross-validation and 80%/75% in testing. In validation, the model predicted progression to ophthalmopathy with 60% to 71% sensitivity and about 73% specificity, a median of 6.5 months before onset.

The V and J ends are trimmed by 5 bases and 4 bases, leaving 9 bases between them. The CDR3 measures 14 amino acids from cysteine to phenylalanine. CDR3 DNA only is kept here, 42 bases in frame from base 1. The germline V gene (reference sequence) specifies MNHNY as CDR1 and SVGAGI as CDR2. Graves' hyperthyroidism was defined as stable when no progression to ophthalmopathy occurred over 18 months of follow-up. Hyperthyroidism patients were newly diagnosed, had a disease duration of under 2 months, and were aged 18 to 65 years. Patients with uncontrolled infections, other autoimmune diseases, pregnancy or lactation were excluded. Diagnoses relied on clinical symptoms, serum thyroxine and TRAb, thyroid ultrasound and orbital computed tomography. PBMCs were isolated from 7.5 to 10 ml of fresh peripheral blood by Ficoll-Paque density gradient centrifugation. Trizol reagent was used to extract total RNA, and RNA quality was then checked on an Agilent 2100 Bioanalyzer.

A word on this clonotype: Its antigen is currently not known. Base qualities are missing; no much larger clone stands one base away.

The TCR beta CDR3 regions were amplified from RNA transcripts. The TCR CDR3 was subjected to a first round of RT-PCR using the HTBI primer set and the Qiagen OneStep RT-PCR kit. A second multiplex PCR round built the libraries, followed by size selection and purification. Paired-end sequencing of the libraries was performed with 100 bp reads on an Illumina HiSeq2000. The original methods were these. SOAPnuke was used to process the raw data, removing reads that contained adapters or uncalled bases, had a mean Phred below 15, or lacked an exact match to the constant primer or identifier. High-quality paired reads were merged using COPE v1.2.5, and each unique nucleotide sequence was defined as a clonotype. MiTCR v1.1 was used to align clonotypes to the IMGT TRBV, TRBD and TRBJ reference segments. Only V-J combinations with frequency above 0.0001, covering 99% to 99.2% of repertoires, were analysed. A TCS score was defined as the ratio between F50 (clonal expansion) and ExV (chaos), using BLOSUM62-based TCRdist between CDR3 peptides within each V-J. Welch's t-statistics and random forest reduced around 510 V-J features to under 15, which were used in a naive Bayes classifier (R e1071). Thyroid-blood repertoire similarity was quantified with the Morisita-Horn index. TCRdb ran its own pipeline on the public reads, namely fastp trimming at Q25 and MiXCR clone calling, and kept in-frame beta chains. Merged by CDR3 protein, the rows form single entries marked with the most common genes and DNA. The V and J calls and clone size are TCRdb's, not the authors'. Here the sample has 750,000 to 950,000 distinct CDR3 sequences; approximately 40% occur a single time. The top ten clones comprise 8.9% of the sample.

This sequence uses TRBV6-6 and TRBJ2-6, and the D gene may be TRBD1, 5 bases matching. The material sequenced was blood. This clonotype was sampled from a man aged 18 to 30 with Graves' hyperthyroidism. The CDR3 reads CASSGAEGANVLTF. The DNA is as follows: TGTGCCAGCAGTGGGGCAGAGGGGGCCAACGTCCTGACTTTC.